Below are 32 T cell receptor beta chains sequenced from a single sample in a study of blood T cell repertoires in COVID-19. Method: immunoSEQ multiplex PCR; TCRdb's copy keeps in-frame clones and lacks some. The sample consists of 250,000 to 350,000 clones, more than 80% of them appearing once. What was sequenced was peripheral blood. The receptors were gathered from a man aged 18-30 years who had recovered from COVID-19.

Remarks on this clone: At the DNA level, this CDR3 is encoded by other sequences in the same sample as well. The genes are TRBV5-5 and TRBJ2-2, with D perhaps TRBD2 (6 bases). Germline V lookup: CDR1 SGHKS, CDR2 YYEKEE (reference sequence). V lost 4 bases to trimming and J lost 4 bases, with 11 bases between them. The CDR3 contains 14 residues. The CDR3 loop reads CASSLGGGTGELFF. CDR3 in DNA: TGTGCCAGCAGCCTGGGGGGAGGCACCGGGGAGCTGTTTTTT. Supplemented by reference TRBV5-5 and TRBJ2-2, the full variable domain reads DAGVTQSPTHLIKTRGQQVTLRCSPISGHKSVSWYQQVLGQGPQFIFQYYEKEERGRGNFPDRFSARQFPNYSSELNVNALLLGDSALYLCASSLGGGTGELFFGEGSRLTVL.

The gene calls are TRBV18 and TRBJ2-7; weak D call: TRBD1 (5 bases). Germline CDR1 is KGHSH and CDR2 is LQKENI. The CDR3 is 13 amino acids. V lost 5 bases, J lost 0 bases, and 8 bases lay in between. In DNA form, the CDR3 reads TGTGCCAGCTCATCGGACAACTCCTACGAGCAGTACTTC. As protein: CASSSDNSYEQYF.

The chain recombines TRBV5-4 with TRBJ2-5; TRBD2 matches 11 bases. V shed 0 bases and J 5 bases; nucleotides not matched to a gene: 6. Germline values: CDR1 SGHNT, CDR2 YYREEE (reference sequence). This CDR3 is built from 16 residues. This chain's CDR3 is CASSLAVSGRDETQYF. As DNA, the CDR3 is TGTGCCAGCAGCTTGGCGGTTAGCGGGAGGGATGAGACCCAGTACTTC.

The V gene is TRBV19, the J gene TRBJ2-3; 12 bases are shared with TRBD2. Germline V CDR1 and CDR2: LNHDA, SQIVND (reference sequence). The CDR3 loop spans 17 amino acids. The V segment lost 3 bases and the J segment 5 bases; nucleotides outside the gene matches: 9. CDR3 protein: CASSIGLAGYLGDTQYF. CDR3 DNA: TGTGCCAGTAGTATCGGACTAGCGGGGTATCTCGGAGATACGCAGTATTTT. The full variable domain, rest sourced from reference TRBV19 and TRBJ2-3, is DGGITQSPKYLFRKEGQNVTLSCEQNLNHDAMYWYRQDPGQGLRLIYYSQIVNDFQKGDIAEGYSVSREKKESFPLTVTSAQKNPTAFYLCASSIGLAGYLGDTQYFGPGTRLTVL.

The chain joins TRBV2 to TRBJ1-2; no reliable D call. Trimming cost V 7 bases and J 7 bases, with 10 bases left between them. Germline V gives CDR1 SNHLY, CDR2 FYNNEI. This CDR3 is built from 11 residues. As DNA, the CDR3 is TGTGCCAGCAAAACAGAAGCTGGCTACACCTTC. Its translation is CASKTEAGYTF.

This clone has a single count. Other DNA sequences in this sample translate to the same CDR3. The gene calls are TRBV7-9 and TRBJ1-1, with a possible D match to TRBD1 (5 bases). The CDR3 loop spans 14 amino acids. Germline CDR1 and CDR2: SEHNR and FQNEAQ (reference sequence). The V end lost 3 bases, the J end lost 0 bases, and 8 bases lay between the germline ends. CDR3 loop: CASSLGGMNTEAFF. DNA of the CDR3: TGTGCCAGCAGCTTGGGGGGTATGAACACTGAAGCTTTCTTT.

The chain has TRBV12-3 or TRBV12-4 and TRBJ2-5; 12 positions match TRBD1. J lost 5 bases, V lost 11 bases, and 6 bases had no gene match. This CDR3 has 13 residues. Here the CDR3 DNA reads TGTGCCTATAGGGACAGGGGGCGGGAGACCCAGTACTTC. This translates into CAYRDRGRETQYF.

The genes are TRBV18 and TRBJ2-2; no reliable D call. Germline assignment: CDR1 KGHSH and CDR2 LQKENI. The CDR3 sequence is 15 residues long. Trimming removed 3 bases from V and 2 bases from J, with 10 bases in between. CDR3 in DNA: TGTGCCAGCTCACCTGGGCAGCTAAACACCGGGGAGCTGTTTTTT. This codes for CASSPGQLNTGELFF.

The J gene is TRBJ2-7, the V gene TRBV15, with D perhaps TRBD2 (6 bases). CDR3 length equals 12 residues. The V and J ends lost 5 bases and 3 bases respectively, with 8 bases between them. CDR1 is LNHNV, CDR2 YYDKDF, per germline (reference sequence). This chain's CDR3 is CATSEAGYEQYF. CDR3 DNA sequence: TGTGCCACCAGCGAAGCGGGCTACGAGCAGTACTTC. Together with reference TRBV15 and TRBJ2-7, the CDR3 gives the full variable domain: DAMVIQNPRYQVTQFGKPVTLSCSQTLNHNVMYWYQQKSSQAPKLLFHYYDKDFNNEADTPDNFQSRRPNTSFCFLDIRSPGLGDTAMYLCATSEAGYEQYFGPGTRLTVT.

In DNA, the CDR3 is TGCACCAGCAGCCAAGAAGGACTAGCCGAGGGTGGGGATACGCAGTATTTT. Translation: CTSSQEGLAEGGDTQYF. The V call is TRBV1, the J call TRBJ2-3; the table's D gene call, TRBD2, was not cross checked with the DNA. TRBV1 is a pseudogene locus. CDR3 length: 17 residues.

The chain joins TRBV4-3 to TRBJ2-7, with D unresolved. The CDR3 is 14 amino acids. Trimming stripped 1 base from V and 1 base from J, with 8 bases between. Germline loops: CDR1 LGHNA, CDR2 YSLEER. As DNA, the CDR3 is TGCGCCAGCAGCCAAGGTTTCGGGTCCTACGAGCAGTACTTC. Encoded protein: CASSQGFGSYEQYF.

V usage is TRBV29-1 and J usage is TRBJ1-5, with D unresolved. The germline CDR1 and CDR2 sequences are SQVTM and ANQGSEA. The CDR3 totals 13 residues. Trimming left V 0 bases short and J 6 bases short, with 9 bases between. CDR3 coding DNA: TGCAGCGTTGAAGAGACAATCGGTCAGCCCCAGCATTTT. Encoded protein: CSVEETIGQPQHF.

The chain carries TRBV19 and TRBJ2-3, with 10 bases matching TRBD2. The CDR3 is 16 amino acids. CDR1 and CDR2 (germline): LNHDA, SQIVND (reference sequence). With 4 bases clipped from V and 2 bases from J, the junction kept 6 bases outside the gene matches. The CDR3 region is CASSSPGLAPTDTQYF. The CDR3 nucleotides read TGTGCCAGTAGTAGCCCGGGACTAGCGCCCACAGATACGCAGTATTTT. Supplemented by reference TRBV19 and TRBJ2-3, the full variable domain reads DGGITQSPKYLFRKEGQNVTLSCEQNLNHDAMYWYRQDPGQGLRLIYYSQIVNDFQKGDIAEGYSVSREKKESFPLTVTSAQKNPTAFYLCASSSPGLAPTDTQYFGPGTRLTVL.

The chain carries TRBV5-1 and TRBJ1-4, with TRBD1 as a possible D gene (5 bases). Germline lookup yields CDR1 SGHRS and CDR2 YFSETQ. The CDR3 is 12 amino acids. Trimming pared 4 bases from V and 11 bases from J, leaving 12 bases between. The DNA of the CDR3 is TGCGCCAGCAGCCCCCGTCGGGGGAAACTGTTTTTT. Protein product: CASSPRRGKLFF.

This clone was recorded a few times. The V and J genes are TRBV4-1 and TRBJ2-7; TRBD2 matches at 7 bases. J was trimmed by 4 bases and V by 4 bases; bases with no gene match: 7. CDR1 is MGHRA, CDR2 YSYEKL, per germline. This CDR3 contains 14 residues. This chain's CDR3 is CASSPHREVYEQYF. DNA of the CDR3: TGCGCCAGCAGCCCCCACCGGGAGGTGTACGAGCAGTACTTC.

V gene TRBV2 combines with J gene TRBJ1-5, with no clear D. The V and J ends lost 1 base and 7 bases respectively, with 11 bases between them. Germline values: CDR1 SNHLY, CDR2 FYNNEI. The CDR3 contains 14 residues. The CDR3 protein is CASSEGGTRQPQHF. The DNA of the CDR3 is TGTGCCAGCAGTGAAGGCGGCACCCGGCAGCCCCAGCATTTT.

V usage is TRBV27 and J usage is TRBJ2-7; 8 nucleotides match TRBD1. This CDR3 has 15 amino acids. The germline V gene encodes CDR1 MNHEY and CDR2 SMNVEV (reference sequence). The V and J ends lost 5 bases and 3 bases, in that order; junction bases with no gene match: 9. Here the CDR3 DNA reads TGTGCCAGCAGTGGGGTCAGGGGGCAAGACTACGAGCAGTACTTC. It yields the protein CASSGVRGQDYEQYF.

The rearrangement links TRBV6-5 to TRBJ2-3, with D uncertain. The V and J ends lost 6 bases and 2 bases respectively, with 9 bases between them. Germline V gene lookup returns CDR1 MNHEY and CDR2 SVGAGI. CDR3 length: 13 residues. CDR3: CASSARLTDTQYF. The DNA for the CDR3 is TGTGCCAGCAGCGCGCGGCTCACAGATACGCAGTATTTT.

V is TRBV2 and J is TRBJ1-2, with D perhaps matching TRBD1 (6 bases). Germline CDR1 and CDR2: SNHLY and FYNNEI. This CDR3 contains 16 residues. Trimming shortened V by 2 bases and J by 2 bases, and 15 bases separated the two germline ends. The CDR3 DNA sequence: TGTGCCAGCAGTGAATCAGGGGCGCCCGGCAACTATGGCTACACCTTC. It encodes CASSESGAPGNYGYTF.

This clone was counted once. The J gene is TRBJ1-2, the V gene TRBV29-1; tentatively, D is TRBD1 (6 bases). The CDR3 is 13 residues long. The V gene's germline CDR1 is SQVTM and CDR2 ANQGSEA. Trimming pared 1 base from V and 0 bases from J, leaving 6 bases between. CDR3: CSVEGGPNYGYTF. The CDR3 DNA sequence: TGCAGCGTTGAAGGGGGGCCTAACTATGGCTACACCTTC. The complete variable domain, with remaining parts taken from reference TRBV29-1 and TRBJ1-2, reads SAVISQKPSRDICQRGTSLTIQCQVDSQVTMMFWYRQQPGQSLTLIATANQGSEATYESGFVIDKFPISRPNLTFSTLTVSNMSPEDSSIYLCSVEGGPNYGYTFGSGTRLTVV.

The chain joins TRBV5-8 to TRBJ2-1, with TRBD1 as a possible D gene (6 bases). Germline loops: CDR1 SGHTS, CDR2 YDEGEE. V was cut by 2 bases and J by 0 bases, with 15 bases left in between. CDR3 size: 17 residues. In DNA form, the CDR3 reads TGTGCCAGCAGCTTCCATCTGGGGGCAAGCTCCTACAATGAGCAGTTCTTC. Amino acids: CASSFHLGASSYNEQFF.

The genes are TRBV19 and TRBJ2-7, with a weak D call TRBD2 (6 bases). Germline values: CDR1 LNHDA, CDR2 SQIVND (reference sequence). This CDR3 contains 15 residues. Trimming removed 5 bases from V and 0 bases from J, with 14 bases in between. CDR3 sequence (DNA): TGTGCCAGTAGTTTCTTCTTGACTAGCTCCTACGAGCAGTACTTC. Translated, it gives CASSFFLTSSYEQYF.

The J gene is TRBJ2-2, the V gene TRBV18; 9 nucleotides match TRBD2. The CDR3 covers 16 residues. V shed 3 bases and J 6 bases; nucleotides not matched to a gene: 8. The germline V gene encodes CDR1 KGHSH and CDR2 LQKENI. The CDR3 nucleotides read TGTGCCAGCTCACCCCCCGAGAGCGGGAGGTCCGGGGAGCTGTTTTTT. As protein: CASSPPESGRSGELFF.

The chain couples TRBV4-1 to TRBJ1-2; 9 bases agree with TRBD1. From germline, CDR1 is MGHRA and CDR2 YSYEKL. The CDR3 runs 15 residues. V dropped 8 bases and J dropped 0; count of bases not matched to a gene: 7. The CDR3 DNA is TGCGCCAGCGCAGGTGACAGGGGGTCTAACTATGGCTACACCTTC. Protein product: CASAGDRGSNYGYTF.

This rearrangement joins TRBV10-1 to TRBJ2-1; a weak D match, TRBD2 (5 bases). The CDR3 contains 16 residues. Germline V CDR1 and CDR2: WNHNN, SYGVQD (reference sequence). V shed 3 bases and J shed 8 bases, with 20 bases lying between them. CDR3 nucleotides: TGCGCCAGCAGTGATCCGACTAACCTCCTGGTGGATGAGCAGTTCTTC. Residues: CASSDPTNLLVDEQFF.

This clone is a singleton in its sample. The gene calls are TRBV18 and TRBJ2-5; D might be TRBD2 (5 bases). This CDR3 comprises 16 residues. V lost 3 bases to trimming and J lost 4 bases, with 18 bases between them. Germline V CDR1 and CDR2: KGHSH, LQKENI. CDR3 protein: CASSPQEAQFGETQYF. Written as DNA, the CDR3 is TGTGCCAGCTCACCCCAGGAGGCCCAATTTGGAGAGACCCAGTACTTC.

This rearrangement joins TRBV25-1 to TRBJ2-1, with D maybe TRBD1 (6 bases). Deletions cut 3 bases from V and 7 bases from J, with 16 bases between. The CDR3 length is 15 residues. The germline CDR1 and CDR2 sequences are MGHDK and SYGVNS. The CDR3 sequence: CASSETTGLGNEQFF. CDR3 nucleotide sequence: TGTGCCAGCAGTGAGACGACAGGCCTCGGGAATGAGCAGTTCTTC.

The chain is built from TRBV12-3 or TRBV12-4 and TRBJ1-1, with D hard to call. This CDR3 spans 13 amino acids. Deletions cut 4 bases from V and 3 bases from J, with 9 bases between. The CDR3 protein is CASSSPTYTEAFF. The CDR3 DNA sequence: TGTGCCAGCAGTTCCCCTACCTACACTGAAGCTTTCTTT.

The rearrangement joins TRBV11-2 to TRBJ1-1; TRBD1 agrees at 7 bases. Germline V gives CDR1 SGHAT, CDR2 FQNNGV. This CDR3 spans 14 amino acids. J lost 10 bases, V lost 2 bases, and 10 bases had no gene match. The CDR3 sequence: CASSLFVGGEGAFF. CDR3 bases: TGTGCCAGCAGCTTATTCGTAGGGGGCGAAGGAGCTTTCTTT. Full variable domain (outside the CDR3, taken from reference TRBV11-2 and TRBJ1-1): EAGVAQSPRYKIIEKRQSVAFWCNPISGHATLYWYQQILGQGPKLLIQFQNNGVVDDSQLPKDRFSAERLKGVDSTLKIQPAKLEDSAVYLCASSLFVGGEGAFFGQGTRLTVV.

The chain joins TRBV5-1 to TRBJ2-7; 12 nucleotides agree with TRBD2. The CDR3 is 16 amino acids. Unmatched junction bases numbered 5, after V lost 1 base and J lost 3 bases. The V gene's germline CDR1 is SGHRS and CDR2 YFSETQ. CDR3 nucleotides: TGCGCCAGCAGCTTGACTAGCGGGGGGACAATCTACGAGCAGTACTTC. It encodes CASSLTSGGTIYEQYF.

The genes are TRBV2 and TRBJ1-5; a possible D gene is TRBD1 (6 bases). The germline CDR1 and CDR2 sequences are SNHLY and FYNNEI. The CDR3 sequence is 16 residues long. Trimming cost V 8 bases and J 0 bases, with 17 bases left between them. The CDR3 spells CASRTDRAPSNQPQHF. CDR3 DNA sequence: TGTGCCAGCCGGACAGATCGGGCACCTAGCAATCAGCCCCAGCATTTT.

This clone was counted between two and nine times. The chain employs TRBV5-1 and TRBJ1-2, with TRBD1 identical over 7 bases. The V gene's germline CDR1 is SGHRS and CDR2 YFSETQ. V trimming: 0 bases; J trimming: 10 bases; junction bases outside the gene matches: 12. The CDR3 runs to 15 residues. CDR3 residues: CASSLAGVTGTVYTF. CDR3 nucleotide sequence: TGCGCCAGCAGCTTGGCCGGTGTTACCGGGACAGTCTACACCTTC.